This T cell receptor (beta chain) was obtained from a study of T cells after posttransplantation cyclophosphamide. Study-level results: TRB clonality was highly associated with recipient CMV seropositivity and reactivation. Later blood repertoires were often dominated by clones from the donor CD8+ memory compartment.

This clone has a handful of counts. Its antigen is not known. The CDR3 runs 13 residues. Germline CDR1 reads LNHDA; CDR2 reads SQIVND (reference sequence). Deletions cut 9 bases from V and 6 bases from J, with 17 bases between. A marrow graft followed busulfan-fludarabine conditioning, with cyclophosphamide on days +3 and +4. Some clones are missing from TCRdb's copy, which holds only in-frame ones; the method was immunoSEQ multiplex PCR. The data contain around 12,000 clones, approximately 2% of them seen just once; the ten biggest clones take up roughly a sixth. The source of this sequence is a male patient in his 30s who received an allogeneic stem cell transplant from a related donor, was CMV-positive, and had no GVHD. Part of the T cells may come from the graft donor. The chain links TRBV19 to TRBJ1-2; maybe TRBD1 (6 bases). The specimen comprised PBMCs, sampled after allogeneic stem cell transplant with posttransplant cyclophosphamide. This CDR3 is CASNNRDGDGYTF. The CDR3 DNA sequence: TGTGCCAGCAATAACAGGGATGGCGATGGCTACACCTTC. Looking up the rest from reference TRBV19 and TRBJ1-2 gives the full variable domain: DGGITQSPKYLFRKEGQNVTLSCEQNLNHDAMYWYRQDPGQGLRLIYYSQIVNDFQKGDIAEGYSVSREKKESFPLTVTSAQKNPTAFYLCASNNRDGDGYTFGSGTRLTVV.